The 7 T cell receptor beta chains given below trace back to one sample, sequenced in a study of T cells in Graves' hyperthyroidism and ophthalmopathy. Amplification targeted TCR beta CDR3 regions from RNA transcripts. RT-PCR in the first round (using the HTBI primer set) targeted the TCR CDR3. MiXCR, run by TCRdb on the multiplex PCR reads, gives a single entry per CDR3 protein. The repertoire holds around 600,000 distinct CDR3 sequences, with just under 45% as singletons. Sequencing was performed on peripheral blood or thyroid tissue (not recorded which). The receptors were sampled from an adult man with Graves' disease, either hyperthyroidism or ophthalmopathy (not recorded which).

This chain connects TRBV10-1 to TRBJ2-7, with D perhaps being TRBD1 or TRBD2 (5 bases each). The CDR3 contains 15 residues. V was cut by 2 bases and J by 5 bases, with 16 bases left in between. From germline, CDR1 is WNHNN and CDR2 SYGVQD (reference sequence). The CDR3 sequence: CASSEGPGGTHEQYF. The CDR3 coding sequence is TGCGCCAGCAGTGAGGGACCGGGTGGGACCCACGAGCAGTACTTC.

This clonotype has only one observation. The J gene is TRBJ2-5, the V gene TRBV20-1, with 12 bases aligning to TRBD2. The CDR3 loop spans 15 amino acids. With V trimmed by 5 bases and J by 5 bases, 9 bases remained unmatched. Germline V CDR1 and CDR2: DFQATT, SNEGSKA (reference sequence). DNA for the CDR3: TGCAGTGCTCGGTGGACTAGCGGGGTCGGGGAGACCCAGTACTTC. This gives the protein CSARWTSGVGETQYF.

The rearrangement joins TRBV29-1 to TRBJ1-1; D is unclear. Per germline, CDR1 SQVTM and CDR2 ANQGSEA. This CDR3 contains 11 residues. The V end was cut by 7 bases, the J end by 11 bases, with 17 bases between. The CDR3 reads CSDLRTSGAFF. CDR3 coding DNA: TGCAGCGACCTAAGGACCTCCGGGGCTTTCTTT.

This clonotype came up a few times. The CDR3 region is CASSQTLSTNEKLFF. The CDR3 coding sequence is TGCGCCAGCAGCCAAACCCTATCAACTAATGAAAAACTGTTTTTT. The V gene is TRBV4-1, the J gene TRBJ1-4; D gene ambiguous. The CDR3 has 15 amino acids. Germline assignment: CDR1 MGHRA and CDR2 YSYEKL. V was trimmed by 2 bases and J by 0 bases, leaving 7 bases between them.

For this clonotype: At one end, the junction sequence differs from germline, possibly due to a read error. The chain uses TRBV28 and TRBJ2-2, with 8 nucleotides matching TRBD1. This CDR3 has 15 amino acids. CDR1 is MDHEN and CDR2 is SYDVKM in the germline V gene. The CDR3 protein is CASSLTGAGTGKLFF. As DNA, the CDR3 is TGTGCCAGCAGTTTGACAGGGGCCGGCACCGGGAAGCTGTTTTTT.

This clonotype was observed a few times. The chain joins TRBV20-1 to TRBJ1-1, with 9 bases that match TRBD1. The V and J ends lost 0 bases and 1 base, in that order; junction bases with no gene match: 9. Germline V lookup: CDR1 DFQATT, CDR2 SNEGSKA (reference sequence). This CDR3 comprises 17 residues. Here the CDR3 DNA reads TGCAGTGCTAGAGATGCCGGGACAGGGCAATGGAACACTGAAGCTTTCTTT. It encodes CSARDAGTGQWNTEAFF.

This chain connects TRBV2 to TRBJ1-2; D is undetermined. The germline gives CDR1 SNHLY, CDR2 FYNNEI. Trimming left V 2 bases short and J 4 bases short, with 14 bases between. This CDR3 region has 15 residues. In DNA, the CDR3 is TGTGCCAGCAGTGAATTGGGCAGCGGCTTCTATGGCTACACCTTC. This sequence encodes CASSELGSGFYGYTF. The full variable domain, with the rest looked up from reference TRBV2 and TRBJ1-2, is EPEVTQTPSHQVTQMGQEVILRCVPISNHLYFYWYRQILGQKVEFLVSFYNNEISEKSEIFDDQFSVERPDGSNFTLKIRSTKLEDSAMYFCASSELGSGFYGYTFGSGTRLTVV.